This paragraph covers one T cell receptor (beta chain) sequence. Its antigen is undetermined. The sample is drawn from a study of T cell responses to AZD1222 COVID-19 vaccine. Study-wide results and caveats: Increases in Spike-specific TCR breadth and depth were seen after two AZD1222 doses.

The V gene lost 3 bases and the J gene lost 7 bases, with 19 bases spanning the gap. CDR3 length: 15 amino acids. CDR1 is MDHEN, CDR2 SYDVKM, per germline. Libraries were prepared by immunoSEQ multiplex PCR; TCRdb keeps only in-frame clonotypes and omits some of them. Altogether 130,000 or so clones are present, 80% to 95% being singletons, with the ten largest covering approximately 3.3%. This sequence originates from an adult in good health. The material sequenced was peripheral blood, taken on day 0 of AZD1222 vaccination. The rearrangement joins TRBV28 to TRBJ2-7, with D possibly TRBD2 on 5 matching bases. The CDR3 DNA is TGTGCCAGCAGTTTTTCACAGACGGACTCGAGGGAGCAGTACTTC. Translated, it gives CASSFSQTDSREQYF. The full variable domain, rest sourced from reference TRBV28 and TRBJ2-7, is DVKVTQSSRYLVKRTGEKVFLECVQDMDHENMFWYRQDPGLGLRLIYFSYDVKMKEKGDIPEGYSVSREKKERFSLILESASTNQTSMYLCASSFSQTDSREQYFGPGTRLTVT.